This T cell receptor (beta chain) was profiled in a study of blood T cell repertoires in COVID-19. The repertoire was sequenced with immunoSEQ multiplex PCR; TCRdb's copy has only in-frame clones and lacks some. Here the sample spans about 350,000 clones, 80% to 90% being singletons. Trimming took 0 bases from V and 3 from J, leaving 8 bases between them. This CDR3 is 14 amino acids long. Looked up from germline, CDR1 is LGHDT and CDR2 is YNNKEL (reference sequence). The chain carries TRBV3-1 (or the pseudogene TRBV3-2) and TRBJ2-5; D is ambiguous. The source material was peripheral blood. This sequence originates from a woman aged 50 to 60 with COVID-19, enrolled during active disease. In DNA form, the CDR3 reads TGTGCCAGCAGCCAAGAGGTTATAGAAGAGACCCAGTACTTC. Its translation: CASSQEVIEETQYF.